This T cell receptor (beta chain) is from a study of blood T cell repertoires in COVID-19. Study as a whole: Researchers got acute and convalescent COVID-19 samples from the United States, Italy and Spain. T cells, B-cell-depleted T cells, or PBMCs supplied cDNA or gDNA.

Per the original data handling: Amplification from reference gene primers served as the basis for estimated nucleated cell counts. Profiled with immunoSEQ multiplex PCR; TCRdb holds only in-frame clones, not every one. The V and J calls and clone size are taken from that table; D and trimming were inferred from the DNA. The data show around 130,000 clones, roughly 90% seen once. The V end was cut by 4 bases, the J end by 2 bases, with 28 bases between. The CDR3 is made up of 20 amino acids. Sequencing was performed on peripheral blood. This TCR derives from a man in his sixties or seventies with active COVID-19. This sequence joins TRBV5-3 and TRBJ2-1; D is possibly TRBD2 (5 bases). TRBV5-3 is labeled an ORF, and its function is uncertain. CDR3 protein: CARSPFPPDYSAAPYNEQFF. The CDR3 DNA follows: TGTGCCAGAAGCCCCTTCCCCCCGGATTATTCAGCGGCCCCCTACAATGAGCAGTTCTTC.